The 28 T cell receptor beta chains below all came from one sample that was sequenced in a study of technical replicates of blood from a handful of donors. The table came from immunoSEQ multiplex PCR; TCRdb's copy has only in-frame clones and leaves some out. This sample has under 100,000 clones, with approximately 95% found just once. Specimen: T cells isolated from PBMCs. These receptors all stem from a human donor in good health.

This clone was recorded a few times. This chain joins TRBV18 and TRBJ1-1; D not resolved. Trimming removed 2 bases at V and 0 bases at J, with 10 bases between. There are 15 residues in the CDR3. Germline values: CDR1 KGHSH, CDR2 LQKENI. The DNA for the CDR3 is TGTGCCAGCTCACCAGATGGCAACATGAACACTGAAGCTTTCTTT. Translation gives CASSPDGNMNTEAFF. The entire variable domain, with the rest obtained from reference TRBV18 and TRBJ1-1, is as follows: NAGVMQNPRHLVRRRGQEARLRCSPMKGHSHVYWYRQLPEEGLKFMVYLQKENIIDESGMPKERFSAEFPKEGPSILRIQQVVRGDSAAYFCASSPDGNMNTEAFFGQGTRLTVV.

The chain recombines TRBV4-2 with TRBJ2-7, with a weak D call TRBD2 (5 bases). V lost 1 base to trimming and J lost 1 base, with 11 bases between them. The CDR3 covers 15 residues. Per the germline V gene, CDR1 is LGHNA and CDR2 is YNFKEQ. The CDR3 spells CASSQGRDISYEQYF. For the CDR3, the DNA is TGTGCCAGCAGCCAAGGCCGGGATATATCCTACGAGCAGTACTTC.

The chain combines TRBV9 with TRBJ2-1, with 13 bases fitting TRBD2. This CDR3 is 16 amino acids long. Germline V lookup: CDR1 SGDLS, CDR2 YYNGEE. Germline trimming cut 3 bases from V and 6 bases from J; bases unmatched to any gene: 6. The CDR3 region is CASSATGTSGTNEQFF. The CDR3 DNA reads as TGTGCCAGCAGCGCTACCGGGACTAGCGGGACCAATGAGCAGTTCTTC.

The chain uses TRBV10-3 and TRBJ2-3; the match to TRBD2 covers 13 bases. The CDR3 is 13 residues long. CDR1 and CDR2 (germline): ENHRY, SYGVKD. After removal of 3 bases from V and 14 bases from J, the junction contained 5 bases not matched to a gene. CDR3 amino acids: CAISELAGGPSYF. CDR3 sequence (DNA): TGTGCCATCAGTGAACTAGCGGGAGGGCCATCGTATTTT.

The V and J genes are TRBV14 and TRBJ2-5; 7 nucleotides match TRBD2. V trimming: 1 base; J trimming: 4 bases; junction bases outside the gene matches: 3. The CDR3 loop spans 14 amino acids. Germline V gene data show CDR1 as SGHDN and CDR2 as FVKESK. The CDR3 sequence is CASSQVSGAETQYF. As DNA, the CDR3 is TGTGCCAGCAGCCAAGTCAGCGGGGCAGAGACCCAGTACTTC.

This clone was recorded once. The same CDR3 arises from other DNA sequences in this sample as well. The chain is built from TRBV5-4 and TRBJ2-7; 7 bases agree with TRBD1. Losses at the gene ends were 0 bases for V and 2 bases for J; bases not matched to a gene: 2. Germline V CDR1 and CDR2: SGHNT, YYREEE (reference sequence). CDR3 length: 14 amino acids. The CDR3 spells CASSLGQGAYEQYF. Written as DNA, the CDR3 is TGTGCCAGCAGCTTGGGGCAGGGGGCCTACGAGCAGTACTTC.

The chain joins TRBV30 to TRBJ2-1; D gene ambiguous. V lost 0 bases and J 9 bases, leaving 12 bases between the germline ends. Germline lookup yields CDR1 GTSNPN and CDR2 SVGIG (reference sequence). The CDR3 runs to 13 residues. In nucleotides, the CDR3 is TGTGCCTGGAGTGTCCAGTCCTGGAGTGAGCAGTTCTTC. Translation gives CAWSVQSWSEQFF.

V and J are TRBV7-9 and TRBJ2-5; TRBD1 matches at 7 bases. CDR3 length: 17 residues. The V gene's germline CDR1 is SEHNR and CDR2 FQNEAQ (reference sequence). J lost 5 bases, V lost 5 bases, and 17 bases had no gene match. This chain's CDR3 is CASSRYLTGIMKETQYF. The DNA of the CDR3 is TGTGCCAGCAGCCGATATTTGACAGGGATCATGAAGGAGACCCAGTACTTC.

The CDR3 nucleotides read TGTGCCATCAGTGTCGGGGGGATCCATGAAAAACTGTTTTTT. Its protein product is CAISVGGIHEKLFF. The chain combines TRBV10-3 with TRBJ1-4, with D maybe TRBD1 (5 bases). There are 14 residues in the CDR3. Between the trimmed V and J ends, which lost 4 bases and 6 bases, there was a span of 12 bases. The germline gives CDR1 ENHRY, CDR2 SYGVKD.

This clone was detected only once. V and J are TRBV7-8 and TRBJ2-5; D unresolved. Trimming removed 2 bases at V and 4 bases at J, with 8 bases between. The CDR3 is made up of 13 amino acids. CDR1 SGHVS and CDR2 FQNEAQ come from the germline V gene. Here the CDR3 reads CASSLFGRETQYF. CDR3 coding DNA: TGTGCCAGCAGCTTATTTGGGCGAGAGACCCAGTACTTC.

The rearrangement links TRBV6-1 to TRBJ1-2, with 9 bases identical to TRBD1. The length of the CDR3 is 15 residues. Germline V gene data show CDR1 as MNHNS and CDR2 as SASEGT. V dropped 2 bases and J dropped 2; count of bases not matched to a gene: 3. Written as DNA, the CDR3 is TGTGCCAGCAGTGAACCTGGGACAGGGAACTATGGCTACACCTTC. Translated: CASSEPGTGNYGYTF.

The chain couples TRBV9 to TRBJ2-3; D not resolved. Germline V gives CDR1 SGDLS, CDR2 YYNGEE. With 3 bases removed from V and 2 bases from J, the gap between germline ends came to 7 bases. The CDR3 totals 13 residues. The CDR3 DNA reads TGTGCCAGCAGCGGAGAGATCACAGATACGCAGTATTTT. Its translation is CASSGEITDTQYF.

The CDR3 here is CATYSGVSPLHF. DNA of the CDR3: TGTGCCACATATTCAGGGGTTTCACCCCTCCACTTT. V and J are TRBV2 and TRBJ1-6; possible D gene TRBD1, 6 bases. CDR3 length equals 12 residues. In germline, CDR1 is SNHLY, CDR2 FYNNEI. The V and J ends lost 10 bases and 9 bases respectively, with 13 bases between them.

The gene calls are TRBV12-5 and TRBJ2-5; the D is unclear. Germline loops: CDR1 LGHNT, CDR2 FRNRAP. The CDR3 length is 12 residues. Trimming shortened V by 2 bases and J by 5 bases, and 6 bases separated the two germline ends. CDR3 nucleotides: TGTGCTAGTGGTTTGATCGGGGAGACCCAGTACTTC. It is translated as CASGLIGETQYF.

The rearrangement joins TRBV27 to TRBJ2-7, with TRBD1 matching 9 bases. The CDR3 consists of 14 residues. Germline lookup yields CDR1 MNHEY and CDR2 SMNVEV (reference sequence). Trimming at V came to 6 bases and at J to 5 bases, leaving 8 bases not matched to a gene. CDR3 sequence (DNA): TGTGCCAGCAGCCCGGGACAGGGCCATCACGAGCAGTACTTC. Translating gives CASSPGQGHHEQYF.

The chain uses TRBV5-1 and TRBJ2-1; 9 bases are a match to TRBD2. The germline CDR1 and CDR2 sequences are SGHRS and YFSETQ. V was pared by 6 bases and J by 2 bases, with 6 bases of the junction left unmatched. The CDR3 is made up of 15 amino acids. The CDR3 reads CASTSTSGTYNEQFF. In nucleotides, the CDR3 is TGCGCCAGCACCTCGACTAGCGGAACCTACAATGAGCAGTTCTTC. Together with reference TRBV5-1 and TRBJ2-1, the CDR3 gives the full variable domain: KAGVTQTPRYLIKTRGQQVTLSCSPISGHRSVSWYQQTPGQGLQFLFEYFSETQRNKGNFPGRFSGRQFSNSRSEMNVSTLELGDSALYLCASTSTSGTYNEQFFGPGTRLTVL.

The chain combines TRBV19 with TRBJ2-1; the match to TRBD2 covers 15 bases. Germline values: CDR1 LNHDA, CDR2 SQIVND (reference sequence). CDR3 length: 20 amino acids. Trimming cost V 3 bases and J 3 bases; bases outside gene matches: 12. CDR3 sequence reads: CASSILRTSGRAGIYNEQFF. The CDR3 DNA is TGTGCCAGTAGTATCCTAAGGACTAGCGGGAGGGCGGGGATCTACAATGAGCAGTTCTTC.

The rearrangement links TRBV27 to TRBJ2-1, with TRBD1 matching 8 bases. This CDR3 has 16 amino acids. The germline V gene has CDR1 MNHEY and CDR2 SMNVEV (reference sequence). Unmatched junction bases numbered 5, after V lost 2 bases and J lost 2 bases. CDR3 nucleotides: TGTGCCAGCAGTTTAGGAGGGACAGGAACCTACAATGAGCAGTTCTTC. It encodes CASSLGGTGTYNEQFF.

This chain links TRBV6-5 with TRBJ2-2, with D uncertain. Germline CDR1 reads MNHEY; CDR2 reads SVGAGI. V was clipped by 0 bases and J by 3 bases, with 11 bases between them. This CDR3 is 16 amino acids long. The CDR3 protein is CASSYSPGLDTGELFF. The CDR3 DNA follows: TGTGCCAGCAGTTACTCCCCGGGTCTAGACACCGGGGAGCTGTTTTTT.

The chain has TRBV10-1 and TRBJ2-7; TRBD1 matches 7 bases. Germline V gene lookup returns CDR1 WNHNN and CDR2 SYGVQD (reference sequence). Trimming cost V 8 bases and J 0 bases; bases outside gene matches: 4. The CDR3 is 13 amino acids. The CDR3, as DNA: TGCGCCAGCCCGACAGGGAGCTCCTACGAGCAGTACTTC. Translating gives CASPTGSSYEQYF.

This chain joins TRBV5-4 and TRBJ2-7; 7 bases are a match to TRBD1. J lost 4 bases, V lost 1 base, and 11 bases had no gene match. This CDR3 comprises 16 residues. Germline V gene sequence: CDR1 SGHNT, CDR2 YYREEE (reference sequence). The CDR3 is CASSLTNRKGAYEQYF. CDR3 nucleotide sequence: TGTGCCAGCAGCTTGACCAACAGGAAGGGGGCGTACGAGCAGTACTTC.

The genes are TRBV10-3 and TRBJ2-3, with a possible D match to TRBD1 (7 bases). Germline-derived CDR1 and CDR2 are ENHRY and SYGVKD. V dropped 6 bases and J dropped 6 bases, with 28 bases sitting between them. The CDR3 has 18 residues. The CDR3 is CAISGTGLQGPPVDTQYF. For the CDR3, the DNA is TGTGCCATCAGCGGGACTGGACTACAGGGGCCCCCGGTGGATACGCAGTATTTT.

J is TRBJ2-7 and V is TRBV9; 9 nucleotides match TRBD2. Per germline, CDR1 SGDLS and CDR2 YYNGEE. V was clipped by 2 bases and J by 6 bases; unmatched bases: 12. The CDR3 runs 16 residues. DNA of the CDR3: TGTGCCAGCAGCGTCGATTCCGGGACTAGCTTTTCCGAGCAGTACTTC. Translation: CASSVDSGTSFSEQYF.

The V call is TRBV11-2, the J call TRBJ2-7, with 11 bases identical to TRBD1. V lost 3 bases to trimming and J lost 4 bases; unmatched junction nucleotides: 2. The length of the CDR3 is 14 residues. Germline V gene lookup returns CDR1 SGHAT and CDR2 FQNNGV. Here the CDR3 DNA reads TGTGCCAGCAGCTTGGGACAGGGGGTTTACGAGCAGTACTTC. Protein sequence: CASSLGQGVYEQYF.

J is TRBJ2-2 and V is TRBV28; D remains unclear. Germline loops: CDR1 MDHEN, CDR2 SYDVKM. The CDR3 contains 13 residues. V lost 4 bases and J 0 bases, leaving 3 bases between the germline ends. The CDR3 loop reads CASSSSNTGELFF. The CDR3 DNA reads TGTGCCAGCAGTTCCTCGAACACCGGGGAGCTGTTTTTT.

V is TRBV18 and J is TRBJ2-1; 10 bases are a match to TRBD2. Trimming took 4 bases from V and 10 from J; bases not matched to a gene: 16. CDR1 KGHSH and CDR2 LQKENI come from the germline V gene. The CDR3 loop spans 17 amino acids. DNA for the CDR3: TGTGCCAGCTCACGGCCGGCCCTAAGCGGGAGGGCCGAGGAGCAGTTCTTC. As protein: CASSRPALSGRAEEQFF.

The chain uses TRBV5-3 and TRBJ1-3; TRBD1 agrees at 7 bases. TRBV5-3 is an ORF for which the function is uncertain. This CDR3 has 17 amino acids. V lost 4 bases, J lost 0 bases, and 10 bases stayed unmatched. CDR3 in DNA: TGTGCCAGAAGCACAGACAGGGCGACGAGCTCTGGAAACACCATATATTTT. Translated, it gives CARSTDRATSSGNTIYF.

V and J are TRBV11-3 and TRBJ1-2, with 9 bases lining up with TRBD1. V was pared by 4 bases and J by 1 base, with 19 bases of the junction left unmatched. CDR3 length: 20 residues. The germline CDR1 and CDR2 sequences are SGHNT and YENEEA. The CDR3 DNA reads TGTGCCAGCAGCTCGTACCCTCGGGGGGGGACAGGGAACATTAACTATGGCTACACCTTC. This codes for CASSSYPRGGTGNINYGYTF. The entire variable domain, with the rest obtained from reference TRBV11-3 and TRBJ1-2, is as follows: EAGVVQSPRYKIIEKKQPVAFWCNPISGHNTLYWYLQNLGQGPELLIRYENEEAVDDSQLPKDRFSAERLKGVDSTLKIQPAELGDSAVYLCASSSYPRGGTGNINYGYTFGSGTRLTVV.